This paragraph reports one TCR beta chain. This clone was counted a single time. The antigen this receptor binds is unknown. Within one base of it there is no much larger clone, and no base qualities were kept. The goal of deep resolution MiSeq sequencing was a depth between 1 in 1 million and 1 in 200,000 T cells, and coverage averaged 10x per clonotype. The immunoSEQ hsTCRB Kit was used to generate TCR beta libraries. Regarding the original processing steps: The data were analyzed with ImmunoSEQ Analyzer and ImmunoSEQ Data Assistant, and V, D and J gene assignments followed IMGT definitions. Clonality, which ranges from 0 to 1, was calculated as one minus the normalized Shannon entropy of productive rearrangement frequencies. Only overrepresented clonotypes making up at least 0.05% of each patient's repertoire were included in the public clonotype analysis. Thirteen repertoires from age-matched healthy donors, obtained from immuneACCESS, served as clonality controls. The immuneACCESS repertoire file appears here via TCRdb, limited to in-frame rearrangements. These files lack a portion of the clones; in checked studies, under half of the deficit traces to unresolved V genes, and the cause of the others is not known. The V and J calls and clone size are taken from that table; D and trimming were inferred from the DNA. The sample yields approximately 100,000 clones; around 80% were counted once. Around 32% of the sample is held by the ten biggest clonotypes.

These data belong to a study of cytotoxic CD8 clonotypes in ibrutinib-treated CLL (dated by TCRdb to the early 2020s). Looking at the study overall: The cohort included roughly 15 treatment-naive and about a dozen relapsed/refractory patients; around 18 were IGHV unmutated. Responses were partial in approximately 24 patients and complete in 2; after median around 68 months follow-up, about 14 stayed in remission and about 12 progressed. An average of around 260,000 productive templates and around 100,000 productive rearrangements was obtained per sample. Longitudinal samples were available for about 30% of the roughly 90 trial participants. Response samples were taken after a median of approximately 12 months on treatment, ranging from roughly 6 to 36 months. Cryopreserved peripheral blood mononuclear cells were obtained prior to treatment, at the time of response, and at either disease progression or sustained remission. Every sample from remission and from progressive disease was obtained while the patients were still on ibrutinib.

The germline V gene yields SNHLY for CDR1 and FYNNEI for CDR2. The trim is 1 base for V and 1 base for J, with a gap of 7 bases between the germline ends. From the cysteine up to the phenylalanine, the CDR3 has a length of 14 residues. The kept DNA is CDR3 alone, 42 bases in frame from the first base. The intended sense of this specimen's time point label: more than 10 months on ibrutinib. For TCR beta library preparation, roughly 2 micrograms of genomic DNA were extracted from the cryopreserved PBMCs. Longitudinal blood samples from CLL patients receiving ibrutinib monotherapy were subjected to high-throughput TCR beta sequencing. Patients were enrolled in a phase 2 open-label single-center ibrutinib monotherapy trial. On the study overall, not on this receptor specifically: Baseline clonality was found to be higher than that of age-matched healthy donors and was strongly correlated with circulating CD8+ T-cell counts. Sampling times were not matched between patients in sustained remission and patients whose disease was progressing, and lymph node repertoires were not examined. An increase in clonality was observed at ibrutinib response, with clonality remaining stable during sustained remission and falling back toward baseline at progression. Public clonotypes were rare and either shrank or stayed stable during treatment, and the rise in clonality at ibrutinib response reflected expansion of private clonotypes.

The input for sequencing was PBMCs, taken after 12 months of ibrutinib treatment. The sequence derives from a human donor with chronic lymphocytic leukemia. This sequence uses TRBV2 and TRBJ1-1, with no D gene named confidently. The bases are TGTGCCAGCAGTGAAGAACAGACGAACACTGAAGCTTTCTTT. The translation is CASSEEQTNTEAFF.